This record concerns one TCR beta chain sequence. Profiled with immunoSEQ multiplex PCR; TCRdb holds only in-frame clones, not every one. This sample carries around 300,000 clones, about 89% of them seen once, and the ten largest clones take roughly 4.8%. Per the germline V gene, CDR1 is SGHVS and CDR2 is FQNEAQ. Trimming removed 1 base at V and 8 bases at J, with 11 bases between. The CDR3 consists of 13 residues. As to treatment: roughly 20 received Ad26.COV2.S at low or high dose, single or two shots; roughly five received placebo; per-sample allocation not given. Sampling took place 63 days after the first vaccine or placebo injection. The data stem from a study of Ad26.COV2.S vaccination and SARS-CoV-2 variants.

The TCR originated in a person between 18 and 60 years old who received the Ad26.COV2.S COVID-19 vaccine or a placebo. Sample: peripheral blood, taken in a trial of Ad26.COV2.S vaccine versus placebo. The genes are TRBV7-8 and TRBJ1-2; D may be TRBD1 (6 bases). The CDR3 region is CASSLVGGWGYTF. DNA of the CDR3: TGTGCCAGCAGCTTAGTGGGGGGCTGGGGCTACACCTTC.